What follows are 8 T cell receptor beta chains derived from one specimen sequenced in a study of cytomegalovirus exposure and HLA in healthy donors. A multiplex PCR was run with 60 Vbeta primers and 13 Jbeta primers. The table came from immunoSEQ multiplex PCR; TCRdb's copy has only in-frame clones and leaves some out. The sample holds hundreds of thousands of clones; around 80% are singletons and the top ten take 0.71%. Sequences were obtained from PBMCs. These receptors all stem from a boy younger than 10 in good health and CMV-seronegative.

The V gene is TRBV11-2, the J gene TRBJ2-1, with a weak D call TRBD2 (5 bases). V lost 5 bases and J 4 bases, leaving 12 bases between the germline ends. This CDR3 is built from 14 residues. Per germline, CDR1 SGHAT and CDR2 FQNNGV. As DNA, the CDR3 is TGTGCCAGCAGCCCCGGGAATGGGTACAATGAGCAGTTCTTC. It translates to CASSPGNGYNEQFF.

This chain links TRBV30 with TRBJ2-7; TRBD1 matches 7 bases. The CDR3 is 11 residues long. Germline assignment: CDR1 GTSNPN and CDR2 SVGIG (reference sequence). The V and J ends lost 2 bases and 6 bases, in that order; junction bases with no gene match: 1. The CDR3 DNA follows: TGTGCCTGGAGTTCAGGGGGCGAGCAGTACTTC. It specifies CAWSSGGEQYF.

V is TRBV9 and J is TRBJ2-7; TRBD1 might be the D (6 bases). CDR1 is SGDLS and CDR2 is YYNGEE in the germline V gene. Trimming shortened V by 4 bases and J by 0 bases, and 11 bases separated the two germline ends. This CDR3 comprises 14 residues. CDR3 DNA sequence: TGTGCCAGCAGCCCAGGGGCTATCTCCTACGAGCAGTACTTC. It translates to CASSPGAISYEQYF.

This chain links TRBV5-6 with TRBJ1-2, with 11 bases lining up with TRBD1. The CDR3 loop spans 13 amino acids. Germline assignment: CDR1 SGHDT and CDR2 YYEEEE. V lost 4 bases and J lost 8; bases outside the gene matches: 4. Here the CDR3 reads CASSPGTGGGYTF. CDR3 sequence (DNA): TGTGCCAGCAGCCCCGGGACAGGGGGAGGCTACACCTTC.

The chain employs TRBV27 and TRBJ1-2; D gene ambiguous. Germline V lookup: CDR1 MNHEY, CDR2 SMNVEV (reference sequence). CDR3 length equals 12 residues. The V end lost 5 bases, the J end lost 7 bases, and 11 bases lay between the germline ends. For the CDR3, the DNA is TGTGCCAGCAGTCCTCCGCCCGGTGGCTACACCTTC. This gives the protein CASSPPPGGYTF.

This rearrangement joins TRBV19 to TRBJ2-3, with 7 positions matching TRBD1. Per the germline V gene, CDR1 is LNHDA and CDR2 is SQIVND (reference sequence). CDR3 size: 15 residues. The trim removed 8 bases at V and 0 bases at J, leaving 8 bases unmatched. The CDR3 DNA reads TGTGCCAGTCGAGGACAGGAGACTAGCACAGATACGCAGTATTTT. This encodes CASRGQETSTDTQYF.

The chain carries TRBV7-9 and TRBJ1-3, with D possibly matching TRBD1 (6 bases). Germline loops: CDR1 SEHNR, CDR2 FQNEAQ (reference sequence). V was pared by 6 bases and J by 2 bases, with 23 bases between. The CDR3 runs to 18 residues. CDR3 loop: CASSSTWDTRLAGNTIYF. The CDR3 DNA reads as TGTGCCAGCAGTTCGACTTGGGACACCAGGCTTGCTGGAAACACCATATATTTT. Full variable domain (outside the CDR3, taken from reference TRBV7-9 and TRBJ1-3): DTGVSQNPRHKITKRGQNVTFRCDPISEHNRLYWYRQTLGQGPEFLTYFQNEAQLEKSRLLSDRFSAERPKGSFSTLEIQRTEQGDSAMYLCASSSTWDTRLAGNTIYFGEGSWLTVV.

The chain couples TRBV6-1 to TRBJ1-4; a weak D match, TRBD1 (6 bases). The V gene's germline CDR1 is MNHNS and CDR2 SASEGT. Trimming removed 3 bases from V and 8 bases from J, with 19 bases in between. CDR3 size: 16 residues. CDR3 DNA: TGTGCCAGCAGTGACAGGGGCCCCCTAGCAAACGAAAAACTGTTTTTT. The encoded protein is CASSDRGPLANEKLFF.